Listed here are 3 T cell receptor beta chains from one sample, sequenced in a study of blood T cell repertoires in COVID-19. Some clones are missing from TCRdb's copy, which holds only in-frame ones; the method was immunoSEQ multiplex PCR. The sample records about 73,000 clones, roughly three quarters being singletons. The sequencing input was peripheral blood. The receptors originated from a man between 70 and 80 years old with COVID-19, enrolled during active disease.

The chain links TRBV6-5 to TRBJ2-7; 9 nucleotides line up with TRBD1. The CDR3 totals 14 residues. The germline CDR1 and CDR2 sequences are MNHEY and SVGAGI. V shed 7 bases, J shed 2 bases, and the junction held 6 bases outside the gene matches. CDR3 nucleotide sequence: TGTGCCAGCATACCTGGGACAGGGACCTACGAGCAGTACTTC. Protein sequence: CASIPGTGTYEQYF.

CDR3 nucleotide sequence: TGTGCCAGCAGCTACAGGACTAGCGGATCAGAGACCCAGTACTTC. It encodes CASSYRTSGSETQYF. This chain links TRBV7-2 with TRBJ2-5, with 10 nucleotides matching TRBD2. The CDR3 is 15 amino acids. With 4 bases clipped from V and 4 bases from J, the junction kept 6 bases outside the gene matches. Germline CDR1 is SGHTA and CDR2 is FQGNSA.

The chain has TRBV11-2 and TRBJ2-1; D might be TRBD1 (6 bases). V lost 5 bases and J 12 bases, leaving 14 bases between the germline ends. The CDR3 has 12 residues. Germline values: CDR1 SGHAT, CDR2 FQNNGV. This CDR3 reads CASSPDSGRQFF. The CDR3 DNA reads TGTGCCAGCAGCCCGGACAGCGGCAGGCAGTTCTTC.